The 23 T cell receptor beta chains given below trace back to one sample, sequenced in a study of cytomegalovirus exposure and HLA in healthy donors (dated by TCRdb to the late 2010s). The receptor library was made with the immunoSEQ multiplex PCR assay. TCRdb retrieved this table from immuneACCESS and kept in-frame rearrangements only. Not all clones are present; in checked studies, unresolved V genes account for under half, and no reason is known for the remainder. For this sample the table gives about 64,000 clones, of which more than 85% were detected only once. The ten largest clones represent around 1.7% of the sample. Sequenced input: PBMCs. These receptors were taken from a young woman in good health and CMV-seronegative.

The rearrangement uses TRBV7-3 and TRBJ1-6; TRBD1 matches at 9 bases. The germline gives CDR1 SGHTA, CDR2 FQGTGA. With V trimmed by 4 bases and J by 7 bases, 8 bases remained unmatched. The CDR3 spans 16 residues. The CDR3 DNA reads as TGTGCCAGCAGCTCGACAGGGGGTTCAATAAATTCACCCCTCCACTTT. It translates to CASSSTGGSINSPLHF.

This chain uses TRBV7-3 with TRBJ2-2; perhaps TRBD2 as D (6 bases). V lost 0 bases and J 3 bases, leaving 11 bases between the germline ends. The CDR3 loop spans 16 amino acids. Germline lookup yields CDR1 SGHTA and CDR2 FQGTGA. The CDR3 DNA reads TGTGCCAGCAGCTTAACAGGGGCGGGGTACACCGGGGAGCTGTTTTTT. Translated, it gives CASSLTGAGYTGELFF.

The chain joins TRBV15 to TRBJ1-1; D may be TRBD1 (6 bases). Germline CDR1 LNHNV, CDR2 YYDKDF (reference sequence). V gave up 5 bases and J gave up 0 bases, with 7 bases separating them. This CDR3 region has 13 residues. The CDR3 is CATSDRLNTEAFF. In nucleotides, the CDR3 is TGTGCCACCAGCGACAGGCTGAACACTGAAGCTTTCTTT.

The CDR3 is CASMEDYGYTF. DNA of the CDR3: TGTGCCAGCATGGAGGACTATGGCTACACCTTC. The rearrangement uses TRBV28 and TRBJ1-2, with D unresolved. V lost 7 bases and J lost 3, with 6 bases in between. The length of the CDR3 is 11 residues. Germline V gene sequence: CDR1 MDHEN, CDR2 SYDVKM.

This clone was detected once. V and J are TRBV2 and TRBJ1-3; possibly TRBD1 for D (6 bases). CDR3 length equals 15 residues. Trimming left V 5 bases short and J 0 bases short, with 11 bases between. CDR1 SNHLY and CDR2 FYNNEI come from the germline V gene. The CDR3 coding sequence is TGTGCCAGCAGTACAGGGTACAACTCTGGAAACACCATATATTTT. Residues: CASSTGYNSGNTIYF.

This clone was seen just once. The chain combines TRBV5-6 with TRBJ1-1; D unresolved. V was shortened by 1 base and J by 6 bases, with 13 bases between the two germline ends. The CDR3 covers 14 residues. The V gene's germline CDR1 is SGHDT and CDR2 YYEEEE. Written as DNA, the CDR3 is TGTGCCAGCAGCTTGACGAATCCGGAGGCTGAAGCTTTCTTT. Protein product: CASSLTNPEAEAFF.

The CDR3 here is CASSLLTSEKQYF. CDR3 coding DNA: TGTGCCAGCAGCCTATTGACTAGCGAGAAGCAGTACTTC. This sequence joins TRBV5-4 and TRBJ2-7; 8 nucleotides match TRBD2. Germline values: CDR1 SGHNT, CDR2 YYREEE (reference sequence). The ends lost 4 bases at V and 8 bases at J; junction bases unmatched: 8. CDR3 length: 13 residues.

This chain's CDR3 is CASSYSTGQGSYEQYF. CDR3 in DNA: TGTGCCAGCAGTTACAGCACGGGACAGGGCTCCTACGAGCAGTACTTC. This chain links TRBV6-5 with TRBJ2-7, with 9 nucleotides matching TRBD1. J gave up 0 bases and V 2 bases, and 5 bases lay outside the gene matches. The CDR3 sequence is 16 residues long. CDR1 MNHEY and CDR2 SVGAGI come from the germline V gene.

The chain has TRBV29-1 and TRBJ1-2; 7 bases align to TRBD1. CDR1 and CDR2 (germline): SQVTM, ANQGSEA. The CDR3 runs to 13 residues. V dropped 4 bases and J dropped 7; count of bases not matched to a gene: 9. CDR3 nucleotide sequence: TGCAGCGTTGTTTTACAGGGGAGGTCTGGCTACACCTTC. Translating it yields CSVVLQGRSGYTF.

This clone was counted once. The chain has TRBV9 and TRBJ2-3, with D hard to call. The CDR3 consists of 14 residues. Trimming removed 0 bases at V and 6 bases at J, with 11 bases between. Per germline, CDR1 SGDLS and CDR2 YYNGEE. The CDR3 DNA reads as TGTGCCAGCAGCGTAGGAGCTTCGGAGGATACGCAGTATTTT. Residues: CASSVGASEDTQYF. Full variable domain (rest looked up from reference TRBV9 and TRBJ2-3): DSGVTQTPKHLITATGQRVTLRCSPRSGDLSVYWYQQSLDQGLQFLIQYYNGEERAKGNILERFSAQQFPDLHSELNLSSLELGDSALYFCASSVGASEDTQYFGPGTRLTVL.

V and J are TRBV4-1 and TRBJ2-3; 9 bases line up with TRBD1. Trimming took 0 bases from V and 2 from J; bases not matched to a gene: 12. The CDR3 length is 19 residues. Germline V gene sequence: CDR1 MGHRA, CDR2 YSYEKL. CDR3 DNA sequence: TGCGCCAGCAGCCAAGAAGGGACAGGGACTTTCAGCGACACAGATACGCAGTATTTT. Its translation is CASSQEGTGTFSDTDTQYF.

The gene calls are TRBV7-2 and TRBJ2-7; 10 positions agree with TRBD1. V dropped 0 bases and J dropped 6; count of bases not matched to a gene: 8. CDR3 length: 16 amino acids. Looked up from germline, CDR1 is SGHTA and CDR2 is FQGNSA. CDR3 bases: TGTGCCAGCAGCTTAGCGGGACAGGGGTCTCGAGGCGAGCAGTACTTC. Translated: CASSLAGQGSRGEQYF.

The V and J genes are TRBV6-1 and TRBJ2-2, with D possibly being TRBD1 (5 bases). V lost 2 bases and J lost 7, with 11 bases in between. Germline lookup yields CDR1 MNHNS and CDR2 SASEGT. This CDR3 has 14 residues. For the CDR3, the DNA is TGTGCCAGCAGTGAATCCGCAGGGCTCGGGGAGCTGTTTTTT. This encodes CASSESAGLGELFF.

V is TRBV27 and J is TRBJ2-1, with no clear D. This CDR3 contains 14 residues. V was pared by 4 bases and J by 0 bases, with 7 bases between. Germline values: CDR1 MNHEY, CDR2 SMNVEV (reference sequence). The CDR3 DNA reads as TGTGCCAGCAGTTCAGTAAGCTCCTACAATGAGCAGTTCTTC. Residues: CASSSVSSYNEQFF.

The genes are TRBV7-9 and TRBJ2-1, with 10 bases aligning to TRBD1. Germline V lookup: CDR1 SEHNR, CDR2 FQNEAQ (reference sequence). After removal of 5 bases from V and 1 base from J, the junction contained 8 bases not matched to a gene. The CDR3 loop spans 17 amino acids. CDR3 protein: CASSPRVGQGSYNEQFF. CDR3 in DNA: TGTGCCAGCAGCCCAAGGGTGGGACAGGGGTCCTACAATGAGCAGTTCTTC.

The V and J genes are TRBV7-3 and TRBJ2-3; 10 bases match TRBD2. CDR1 and CDR2 from the germline V gene are SGHTA and FQGTGA. V lost 5 bases and J lost 2; bases outside the gene matches: 10. The CDR3 loop spans 17 amino acids. CDR3 sequence: CASSPFGAGGLTDTQYF. The CDR3 DNA reads as TGTGCCAGCAGCCCGTTTGGAGCGGGGGGGCTCACAGATACGCAGTATTTT.

This chain links TRBV4-3 with TRBJ1-2; TRBD1 might be the D (5 bases). Trimming shortened V by 0 bases and J by 3 bases, and 11 bases separated the two germline ends. Per germline, CDR1 LGHNA and CDR2 YSLEER. This CDR3 has 15 residues. The CDR3 spells CASSQDTGGYYGYTF. The CDR3 bases are TGCGCCAGCAGCCAAGATACTGGGGGGTACTATGGCTACACCTTC.

The rearrangement joins TRBV6-1 to TRBJ1-5; D is perhaps TRBD1 (6 bases). The V end lost 0 bases, the J end lost 0 bases, and 12 bases lay between the germline ends. The CDR3 spans 17 residues. Germline loops: CDR1 MNHNS, CDR2 SASEGT. Here the CDR3 DNA reads TGTGCCAGCAGTGAAGCGCGGGGGGGCACTAGCAATCAGCCCCAGCATTTT. As protein: CASSEARGGTSNQPQHF.

The rearrangement uses TRBV27 and TRBJ2-1; a possible D gene is TRBD2 (6 bases). Trimming pared 4 bases from V and 6 bases from J, leaving 16 bases between. The CDR3 length is 15 residues. CDR1 is MNHEY and CDR2 is SMNVEV in the germline V gene (reference sequence). The CDR3: CASSSGTPGGNEQFF. DNA of the CDR3: TGTGCCAGCAGTTCCGGGACCCCCGGGGGCAATGAGCAGTTCTTC.

V and J are TRBV6-1 and TRBJ2-7; 8 positions match TRBD1. V shed 7 bases and J 5 bases; nucleotides not matched to a gene: 7. Germline CDR1 MNHNS, CDR2 SASEGT. CDR3 length equals 13 residues. The CDR3 loop is CASKRTGSDEQYF. As DNA, the CDR3 is TGTGCCAGCAAGAGGACAGGGTCGGACGAGCAGTACTTC.

V is TRBV9 and J is TRBJ2-1; TRBD2 agrees at 13 bases. The CDR3 has 19 residues. With 3 bases clipped from V and 9 bases from J, the junction kept 18 bases outside the gene matches. Germline V gene lookup returns CDR1 SGDLS and CDR2 YYNGEE. CDR3 sequence (DNA): TGTGCCAGCAGCGCCGACTTACGAGGACTAGCGGGAGAAGGGGGTGAGCAGTTCTTC. Its translation: CASSADLRGLAGEGGEQFF.

The chain recombines TRBV30 with TRBJ2-1; 8 bases align to TRBD1. The CDR3 covers 15 residues. Per the germline V gene, CDR1 is GTSNPN and CDR2 is SVGIG (reference sequence). V shed 2 bases and J 2 bases; nucleotides not matched to a gene: 5. The CDR3 nucleotides read TGTGCCTGGAGTCTCGGCAGGGGGCCCTACAATGAGCAGTTCTTC. It yields the protein CAWSLGRGPYNEQFF.

Concerning this clone: One end of the junction varies from germline; a read error may be responsible. The CDR3 DNA follows: TGTGCCAGCAGCAACCCCAAGACAGGGTTTTTCGGGGGGCTGTTTTTT. The encoded protein is CASSNPKTGFFGGLFF. The rearrangement uses TRBV7-9 and TRBJ2-2; a weak D match, TRBD1 (7 bases). Germline V gene data show CDR1 as SEHNR and CDR2 as FQNEAQ (reference sequence). This CDR3 comprises 16 residues.